The TCR beta chain described here comes from a study of blood T cell repertoires in COVID-19. Study as a whole: The study drew acute and convalescent COVID-19 samples from the United States, Italy and Spain. T cells, B-cell-depleted T cells, or PBMCs provided the cDNA or gDNA that served as material.

Original analysis: From reference gene primer amplification, estimates of nucleated cell counts were derived. TCRdb's copy holds only in-frame clones and misses some; the assay was immunoSEQ multiplex PCR. That table supplies the V and J calls and clone size; D and trimming were determined from the DNA. This sample has some 70,000 clones, with 90% found just once. This CDR3 has 15 amino acids. Between the trimmed V and J ends, which lost 6 bases and 0 bases, there was a span of 15 bases. CDR1 is MNHEY, CDR2 SVGEGT, per germline. The clonotype originates from a man aged 45 to 65 with acute or convalescent COVID-19. This chain joins TRBV6-2 or TRBV6-3 and TRBJ2-7, with D uncertain. Input material: peripheral blood. In nucleotides, the CDR3 is TGTGCCAGCAGCCCCGTCAAGCCATTCTCCTACGAGCAGTACTTC. Translated, it gives CASSPVKPFSYEQYF.